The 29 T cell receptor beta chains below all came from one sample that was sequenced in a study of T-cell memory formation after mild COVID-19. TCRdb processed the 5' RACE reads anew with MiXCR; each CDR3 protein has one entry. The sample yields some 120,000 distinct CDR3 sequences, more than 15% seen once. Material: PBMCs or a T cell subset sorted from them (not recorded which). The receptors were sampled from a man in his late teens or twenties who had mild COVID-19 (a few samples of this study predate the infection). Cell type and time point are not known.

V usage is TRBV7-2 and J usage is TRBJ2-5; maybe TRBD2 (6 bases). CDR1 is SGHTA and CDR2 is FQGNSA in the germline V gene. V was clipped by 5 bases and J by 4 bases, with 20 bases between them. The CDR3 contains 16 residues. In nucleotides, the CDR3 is TGTGCCAGCAGCACCTCCCCGGGGGTTGGTGTAGAGACCCAGTACTTC. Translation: CASSTSPGVGVETQYF.

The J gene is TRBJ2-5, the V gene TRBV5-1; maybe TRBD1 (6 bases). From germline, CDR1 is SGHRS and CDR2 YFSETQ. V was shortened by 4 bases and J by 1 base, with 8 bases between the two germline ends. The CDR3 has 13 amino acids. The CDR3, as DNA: TGCGCCAGCAGCCGGACAGTCCAAGAGACCCAGTACTTC. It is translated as CASSRTVQETQYF. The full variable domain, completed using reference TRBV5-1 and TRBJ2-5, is KAGVTQTPRYLIKTRGQQVTLSCSPISGHRSVSWYQQTPGQGLQFLFEYFSETQRNKGNFPGRFSGRQFSNSRSEMNVSTLELGDSALYLCASSRTVQETQYFGPGTRLLVL.

The CDR3 region is CSARERQQTYEQYF. The CDR3, as DNA: TGCAGTGCTAGAGAGCGGCAGCAGACCTACGAGCAGTACTTC. V is TRBV20-1 and J is TRBJ2-7; D gene unclear. Germline V CDR1 and CDR2: DFQATT, SNEGSKA (reference sequence). CDR3 length: 14 amino acids. V was shortened by 0 bases and J by 2 bases, with 11 bases between the two germline ends.

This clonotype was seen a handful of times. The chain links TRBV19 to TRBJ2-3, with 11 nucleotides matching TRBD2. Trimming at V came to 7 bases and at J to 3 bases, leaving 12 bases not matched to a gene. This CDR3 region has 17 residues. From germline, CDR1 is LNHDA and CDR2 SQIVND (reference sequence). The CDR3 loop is CASTLRRTSGGTDTQYF. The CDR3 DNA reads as TGTGCCAGTACCCTCCGGCGAACTAGCGGGGGAACAGATACGCAGTATTTT.

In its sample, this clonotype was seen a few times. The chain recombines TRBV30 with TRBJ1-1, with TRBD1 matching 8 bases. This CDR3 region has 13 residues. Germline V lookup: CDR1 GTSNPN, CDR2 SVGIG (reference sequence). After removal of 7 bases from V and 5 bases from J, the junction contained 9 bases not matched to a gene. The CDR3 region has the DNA TGTGCCTTTCTCCAGGGGGCGTCGACTGAAGCTTTCTTT. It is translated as CAFLQGASTEAFF.

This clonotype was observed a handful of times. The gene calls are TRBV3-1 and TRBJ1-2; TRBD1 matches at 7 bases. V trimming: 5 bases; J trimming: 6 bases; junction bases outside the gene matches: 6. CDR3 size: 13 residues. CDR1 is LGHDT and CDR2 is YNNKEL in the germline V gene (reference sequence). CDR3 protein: CASSWRQGDGYTF. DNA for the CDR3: TGTGCCAGCAGCTGGCGACAGGGAGATGGCTACACCTTC.

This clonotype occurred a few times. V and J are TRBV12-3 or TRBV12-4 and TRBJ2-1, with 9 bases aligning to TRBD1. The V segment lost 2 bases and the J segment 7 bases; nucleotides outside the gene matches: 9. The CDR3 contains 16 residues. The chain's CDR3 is CASSLSTGTGTNEQFF. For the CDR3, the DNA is TGTGCCAGCAGTTTAAGTACCGGGACAGGGACGAATGAGCAGTTCTTC.

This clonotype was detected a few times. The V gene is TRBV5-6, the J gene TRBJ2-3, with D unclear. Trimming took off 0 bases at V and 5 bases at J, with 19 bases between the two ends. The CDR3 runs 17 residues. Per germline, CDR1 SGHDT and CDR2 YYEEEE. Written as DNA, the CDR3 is TGTGCCAGCAGCTTGGAGGAATGGACGGACCGCGGAGATACGCAGTATTTT. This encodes CASSLEEWTDRGDTQYF.

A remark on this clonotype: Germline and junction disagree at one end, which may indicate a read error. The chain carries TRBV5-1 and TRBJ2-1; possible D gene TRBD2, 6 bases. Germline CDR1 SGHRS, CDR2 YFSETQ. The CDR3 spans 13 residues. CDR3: CASSPTSYHEQFF. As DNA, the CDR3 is TGCGCCAGCAGCCCAACTAGCTACCATGAGCAGTTCTTC.

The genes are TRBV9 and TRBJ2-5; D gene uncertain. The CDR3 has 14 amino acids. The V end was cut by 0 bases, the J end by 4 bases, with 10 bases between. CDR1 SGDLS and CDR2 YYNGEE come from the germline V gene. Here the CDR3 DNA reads TGTGCCAGCAGCGTAGGAACCTGGGGAGAGACCCAGTACTTC. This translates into CASSVGTWGETQYF.

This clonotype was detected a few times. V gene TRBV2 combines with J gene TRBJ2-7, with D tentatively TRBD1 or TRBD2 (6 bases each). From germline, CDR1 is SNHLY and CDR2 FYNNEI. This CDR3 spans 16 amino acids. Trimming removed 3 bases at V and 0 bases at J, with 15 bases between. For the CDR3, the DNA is TGTGCCAGCAGTGAGTCTTCGGGGGCTAGCTCCTACGAGCAGTACTTC. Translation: CASSESSGASSYEQYF.

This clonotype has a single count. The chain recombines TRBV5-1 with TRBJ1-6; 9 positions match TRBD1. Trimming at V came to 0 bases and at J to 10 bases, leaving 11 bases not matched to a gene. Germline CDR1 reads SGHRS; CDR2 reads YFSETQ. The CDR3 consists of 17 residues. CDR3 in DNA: TGCGCCAGCAGCTTGGGCCAGGGACAGGGTATAAAATCACCCCTCCACTTT. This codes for CASSLGQGQGIKSPLHF.

In DNA, the CDR3 is TGCGCCAGCAGCCTGGGGTCGGGGCAGTACTCCTACGAGCAGTACTTC. Translation: CASSLGSGQYSYEQYF. The chain uses TRBV5-1 and TRBJ2-7, with D possibly called TRBD1 or TRBD2 (5 bases each). V was clipped by 4 bases and J by 0 bases, with 17 bases between them. The CDR3 spans 16 residues. Germline CDR1 SGHRS, CDR2 YFSETQ. The full variable domain, with the rest looked up from reference TRBV5-1 and TRBJ2-7, is KAGVTQTPRYLIKTRGQQVTLSCSPISGHRSVSWYQQTPGQGLQFLFEYFSETQRNKGNFPGRFSGRQFSNSRSEMNVSTLELGDSALYLCASSLGSGQYSYEQYFGPGTRLTVT.

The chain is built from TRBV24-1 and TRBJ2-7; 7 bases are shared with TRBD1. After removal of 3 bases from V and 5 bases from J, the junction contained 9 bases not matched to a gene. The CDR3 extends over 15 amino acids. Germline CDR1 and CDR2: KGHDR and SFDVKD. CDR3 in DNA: TGTGCCACCAGTGATCCCCGACAACAGGGGAACGAGCAGTACTTC. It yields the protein CATSDPRQQGNEQYF.

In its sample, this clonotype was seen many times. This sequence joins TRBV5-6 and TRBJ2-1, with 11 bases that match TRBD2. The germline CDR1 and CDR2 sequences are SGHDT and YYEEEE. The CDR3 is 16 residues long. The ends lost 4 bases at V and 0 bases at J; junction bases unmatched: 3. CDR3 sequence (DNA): TGTGCCAGCAGCCTAGGACTAGCGGGCTCCTACAATGAGCAGTTCTTC. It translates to CASSLGLAGSYNEQFF.

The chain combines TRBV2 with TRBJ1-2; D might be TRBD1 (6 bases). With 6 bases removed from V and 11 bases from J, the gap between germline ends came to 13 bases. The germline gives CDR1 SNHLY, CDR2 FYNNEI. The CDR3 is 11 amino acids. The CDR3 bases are TGTGCCAGCAGCGACGTGGACAGATACACCTTC. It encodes CASSDVDRYTF.

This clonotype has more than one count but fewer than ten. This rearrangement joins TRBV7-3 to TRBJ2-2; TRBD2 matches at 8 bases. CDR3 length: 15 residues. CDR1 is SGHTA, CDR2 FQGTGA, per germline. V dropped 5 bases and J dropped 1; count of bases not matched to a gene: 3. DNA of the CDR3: TGTGCCAGCAGCCCCGGGGGGGAGAACACCGGGGAGCTGTTTTTT. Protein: CASSPGGENTGELFF.

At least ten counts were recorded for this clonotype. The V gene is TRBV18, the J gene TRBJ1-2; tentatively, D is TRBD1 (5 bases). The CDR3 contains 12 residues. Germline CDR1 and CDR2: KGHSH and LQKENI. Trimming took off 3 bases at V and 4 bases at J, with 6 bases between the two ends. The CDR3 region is CASSPGAYGYTF. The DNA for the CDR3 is TGTGCCAGCTCACCCGGGGCCTATGGCTACACCTTC.

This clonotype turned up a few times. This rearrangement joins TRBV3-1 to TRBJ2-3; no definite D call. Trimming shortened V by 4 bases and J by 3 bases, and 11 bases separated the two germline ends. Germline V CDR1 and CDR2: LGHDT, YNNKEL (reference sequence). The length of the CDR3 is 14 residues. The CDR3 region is CASSPAIGTDTQYF. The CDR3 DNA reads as TGTGCCAGCAGCCCAGCAATAGGGACAGATACGCAGTATTTT.

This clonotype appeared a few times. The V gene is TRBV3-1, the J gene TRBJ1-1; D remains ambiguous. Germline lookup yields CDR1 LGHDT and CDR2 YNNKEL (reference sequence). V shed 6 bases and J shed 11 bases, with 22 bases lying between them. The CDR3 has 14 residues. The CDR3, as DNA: TGTGCCAGCAGTCACTTTGGAGGAGGCGGGAACGCTTTCTTT. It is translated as CASSHFGGGGNAFF. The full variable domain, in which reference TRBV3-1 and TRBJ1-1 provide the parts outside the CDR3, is DTAVSQTPKYLVTQMGNDKSIKCEQNLGHDTMYWYKQDSKKFLKIMFSYNNKELIINETVPNRFSPKSPDKAHLNLHINSLELGDSAVYFCASSHFGGGGNAFFGQGTRLTVV.

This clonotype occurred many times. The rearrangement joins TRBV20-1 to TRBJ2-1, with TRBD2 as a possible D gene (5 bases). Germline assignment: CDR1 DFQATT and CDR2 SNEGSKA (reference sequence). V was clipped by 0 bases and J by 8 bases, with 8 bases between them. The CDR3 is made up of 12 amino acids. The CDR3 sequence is CSARDPSHEQFF. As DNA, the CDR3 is TGCAGTGCTAGAGACCCTAGCCATGAGCAGTTCTTC.

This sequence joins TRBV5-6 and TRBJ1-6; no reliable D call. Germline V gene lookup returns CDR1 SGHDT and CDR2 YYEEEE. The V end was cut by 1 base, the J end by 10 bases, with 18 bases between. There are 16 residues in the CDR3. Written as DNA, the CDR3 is TGTGCCAGCAGCTTGAGACATGGGCTTTATCGATCACCCCTCCACTTT. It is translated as CASSLRHGLYRSPLHF.

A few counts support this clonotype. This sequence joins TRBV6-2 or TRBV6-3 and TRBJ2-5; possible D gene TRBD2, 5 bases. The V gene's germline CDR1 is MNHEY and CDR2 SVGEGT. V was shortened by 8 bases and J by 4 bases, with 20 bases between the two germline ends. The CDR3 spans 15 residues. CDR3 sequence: CASGLGTQFRETQYF. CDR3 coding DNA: TGTGCCAGCGGACTGGGCACTCAATTCCGAGAGACCCAGTACTTC.

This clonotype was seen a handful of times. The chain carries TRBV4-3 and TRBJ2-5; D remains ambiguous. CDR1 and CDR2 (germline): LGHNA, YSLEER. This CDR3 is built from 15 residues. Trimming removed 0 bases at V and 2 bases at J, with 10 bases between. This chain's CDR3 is CASSQDLDGQETQYF. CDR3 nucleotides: TGCGCCAGCAGCCAAGACCTCGACGGTCAAGAGACCCAGTACTTC.

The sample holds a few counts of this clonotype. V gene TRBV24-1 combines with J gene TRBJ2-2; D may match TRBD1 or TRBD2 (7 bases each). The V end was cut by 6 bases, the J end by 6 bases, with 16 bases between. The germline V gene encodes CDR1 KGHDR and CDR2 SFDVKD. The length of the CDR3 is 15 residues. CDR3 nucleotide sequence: TGTGCCACCAGTCGCTCACAGGGGAGGGCCGGGGAGCTGTTTTTT. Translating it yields CATSRSQGRAGELFF.

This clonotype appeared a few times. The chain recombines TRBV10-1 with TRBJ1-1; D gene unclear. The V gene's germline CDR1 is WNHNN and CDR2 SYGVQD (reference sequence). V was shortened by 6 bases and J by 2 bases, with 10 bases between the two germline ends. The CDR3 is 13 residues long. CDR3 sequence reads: CASRLSRNTEAFF. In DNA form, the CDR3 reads TGCGCCAGCAGGCTTTCGAGAAACACTGAAGCTTTCTTT.

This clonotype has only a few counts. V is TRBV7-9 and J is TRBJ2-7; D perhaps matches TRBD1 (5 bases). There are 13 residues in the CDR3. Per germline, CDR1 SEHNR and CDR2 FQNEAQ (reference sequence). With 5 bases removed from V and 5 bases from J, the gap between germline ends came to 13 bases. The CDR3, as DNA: TGTGCCAGCAGCGTGGCCAGGGCGAACGAGCAGTACTTC. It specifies CASSVARANEQYF.

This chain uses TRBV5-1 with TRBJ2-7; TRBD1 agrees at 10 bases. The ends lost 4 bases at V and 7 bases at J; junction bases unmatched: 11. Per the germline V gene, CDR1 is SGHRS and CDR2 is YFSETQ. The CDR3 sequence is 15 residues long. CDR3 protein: CASSPQGTGVREQYF. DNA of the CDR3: TGCGCCAGCAGCCCCCAGGGGACAGGGGTGAGAGAGCAGTACTTC.

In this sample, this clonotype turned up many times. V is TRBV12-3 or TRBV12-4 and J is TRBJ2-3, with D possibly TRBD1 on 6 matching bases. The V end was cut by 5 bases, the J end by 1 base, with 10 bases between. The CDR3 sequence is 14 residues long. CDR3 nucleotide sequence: TGTGCCAGCAGTCCCAGGGGTCGCACAGATACGCAGTATTTT. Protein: CASSPRGRTDTQYF.